The 3 T cell receptor beta chains in this list originate from one sample, sequenced in a study of shared clonotypes between healthy human individuals. Profiling relied on immunoSEQ multiplex PCR, and the TCRdb table lists in-frame clones only, not all of them. The profile shows about 2.3 million clones, more than 85% of them singletons. The sample taken for sequencing was naive CD4+ T cells from PBMCs. This sample's subset: CD45RA+ positively selected. The receptor source for this set is a young man in good health. Some clones in this sample may be carry-over from other donors' samples.

This clone was found once. This sequence joins TRBV11-1 and TRBJ2-1; D is unresolved. Trimming removed 5 bases at V and 10 bases at J, with 18 bases between. CDR3 length equals 14 residues. Germline assignment: CDR1 SGHAT and CDR2 FQDESV (reference sequence). The CDR3 protein is CASSVWGSTGEQFF. CDR3 in DNA: TGTGCCAGCAGCGTCTGGGGTAGTACTGGCGAGCAGTTCTTC.

The chain employs TRBV7-9 and TRBJ2-3, with a weak D call TRBD2 (5 bases). The CDR3 covers 15 residues. Trimming removed 4 bases at V and 2 bases at J, with 13 bases between. Germline CDR1 reads SEHNR; CDR2 reads FQNEAQ (reference sequence). The CDR3 here is CASSSDYRFTDTQYF. As DNA, the CDR3 is TGTGCCAGCAGCTCCGACTACAGATTCACAGATACGCAGTATTTT.

This clone was seen a single time. The chain employs TRBV4-1 and TRBJ1-1; D perhaps matches TRBD1 (5 bases). The CDR3 runs to 15 residues. V lost 1 base, J lost 3 bases, and 12 bases lay in between. Germline lookup yields CDR1 MGHRA and CDR2 YSYEKL. CDR3 nucleotide sequence: TGCGCCAGCAGCCAAGCCGACAGTGGACACACTGAAGCTTTCTTT. This gives the protein CASSQADSGHTEAFF.